The sequence of this T cell receptor (beta chain) was determined in a study of blood T cell repertoires in COVID-19. For the study at large: Samples of COVID-19 (acute and convalescent) were obtained from the United States, Italy and Spain. T cells, B-cell-depleted T cells, or PBMCs supplied cDNA or gDNA.

The sample holds a few counts of this clone. Germline-derived CDR1 and CDR2 are SNHLY and FYNNEI. V was clipped by 6 bases and J by 3 bases, with 18 bases between them. The CDR3 totals 16 residues. In the original analysis: Estimation of nucleated cell counts was performed using reference gene primer amplification. The table came from immunoSEQ multiplex PCR; TCRdb's copy has only in-frame clones and leaves some out. That table gives V, J and clone size, and the DNA gave D and trimming. The sample includes 140,000 to 150,000 clones, about 91% seen only once; the top ten take around 0.91%. Material: peripheral blood. V and J are TRBV2 and TRBJ1-5; D uncertain. This sequence was found in a woman aged 45-59 years with acute or convalescent COVID-19. This chain's CDR3 is CASRLTLGLINQPQHF. The CDR3 nucleotides read TGTGCCAGCAGGCTTACCCTCGGACTGATCAATCAGCCCCAGCATTTT.